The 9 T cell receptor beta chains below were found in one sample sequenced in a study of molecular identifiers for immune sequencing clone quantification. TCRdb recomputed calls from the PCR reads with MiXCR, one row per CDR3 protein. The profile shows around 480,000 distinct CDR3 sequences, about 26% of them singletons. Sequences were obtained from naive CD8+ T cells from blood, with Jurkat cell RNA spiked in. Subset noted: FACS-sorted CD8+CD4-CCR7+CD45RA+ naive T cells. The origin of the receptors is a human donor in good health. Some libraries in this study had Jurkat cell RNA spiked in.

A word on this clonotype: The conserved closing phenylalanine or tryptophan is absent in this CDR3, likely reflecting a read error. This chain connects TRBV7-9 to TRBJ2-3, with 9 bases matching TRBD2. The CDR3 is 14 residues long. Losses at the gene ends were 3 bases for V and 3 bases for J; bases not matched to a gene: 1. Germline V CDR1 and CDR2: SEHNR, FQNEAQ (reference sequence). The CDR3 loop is CASSLTSGTDTQYY. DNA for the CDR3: TGTGCCAGCAGCTTGACTAGCGGAACAGATACGCAGTATTAT.

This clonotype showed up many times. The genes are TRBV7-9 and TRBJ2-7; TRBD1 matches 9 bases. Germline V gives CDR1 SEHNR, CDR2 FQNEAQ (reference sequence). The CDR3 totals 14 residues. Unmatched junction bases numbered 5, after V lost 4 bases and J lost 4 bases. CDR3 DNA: TGTGCCAGCAGCTCGGGACAGGGTCTGTACGAGCAGTACTTC. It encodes CASSSGQGLYEQYF.

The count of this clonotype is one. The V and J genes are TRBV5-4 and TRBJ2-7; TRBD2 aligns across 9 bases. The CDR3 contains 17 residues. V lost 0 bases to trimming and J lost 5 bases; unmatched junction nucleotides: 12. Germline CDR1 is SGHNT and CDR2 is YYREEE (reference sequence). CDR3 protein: CASSLGSPAGGPHEQYF. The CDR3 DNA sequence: TGTGCCAGCAGCTTGGGTTCTCCGGCGGGAGGGCCCCACGAGCAGTACTTC.

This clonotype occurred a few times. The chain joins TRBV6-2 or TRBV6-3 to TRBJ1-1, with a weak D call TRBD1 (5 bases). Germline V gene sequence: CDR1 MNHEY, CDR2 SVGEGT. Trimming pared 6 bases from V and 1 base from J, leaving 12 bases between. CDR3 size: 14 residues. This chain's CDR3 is CASRIFGQNTEAFF. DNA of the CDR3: TGTGCCAGCAGAATATTTGGACAGAACACTGAAGCTTTCTTT.

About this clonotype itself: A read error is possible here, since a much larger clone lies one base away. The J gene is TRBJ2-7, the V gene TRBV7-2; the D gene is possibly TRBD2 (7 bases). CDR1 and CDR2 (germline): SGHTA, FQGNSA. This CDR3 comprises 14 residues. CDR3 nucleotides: TGTGCCAGCAGCCAAGGTGCAGGGGACTACGTGCAGTACTTC. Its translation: CASSQGAGDYVQYF.

DNA for the CDR3: TGTGCCAGCAACCTTCTCGGGGAGGCGGAGGAGCTGTTTTTT. Its protein is CASNLLGEAEELFF. This chain joins TRBV12-3 or TRBV12-4 and TRBJ2-2; D is perhaps TRBD2 (6 bases). Trimming shortened V by 7 bases and J by 10 bases, and 19 bases separated the two germline ends. This CDR3 has 14 residues.

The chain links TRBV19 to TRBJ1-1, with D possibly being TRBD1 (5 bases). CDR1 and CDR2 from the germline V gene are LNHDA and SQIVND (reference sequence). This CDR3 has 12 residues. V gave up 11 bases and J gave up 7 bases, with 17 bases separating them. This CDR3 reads CASTGSLGEAFF. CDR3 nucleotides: TGTGCCTCCACAGGCTCTCTCGGTGAAGCTTTCTTT.

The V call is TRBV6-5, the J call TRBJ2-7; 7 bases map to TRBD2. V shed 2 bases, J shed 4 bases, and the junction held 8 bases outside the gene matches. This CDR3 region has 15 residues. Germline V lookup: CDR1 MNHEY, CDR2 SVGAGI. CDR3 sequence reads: CASSYASASGYEQYF. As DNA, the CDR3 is TGTGCCAGCAGTTACGCGTCGGCTAGCGGTTACGAGCAGTACTTC.

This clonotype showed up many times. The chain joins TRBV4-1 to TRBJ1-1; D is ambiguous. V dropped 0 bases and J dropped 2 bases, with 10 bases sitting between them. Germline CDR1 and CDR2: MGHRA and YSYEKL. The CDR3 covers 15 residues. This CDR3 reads CASSQDQTSNTEAFF. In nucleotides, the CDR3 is TGCGCCAGCAGCCAAGATCAAACGAGTAACACTGAAGCTTTCTTT.